The 19 T cell receptor beta chains below all came from one sample that was sequenced in a study of breast tumors, draining lymph nodes, adjacent tissues. Samples came from axillary lymph nodes draining the breast cancer. Using its own MiXCR run on the multiplex PCR reads, TCRdb lists one record per CDR3 protein. The sample holds 90,000 to 120,000 distinct CDR3 sequences, over 20% seen once. Sequencing was performed on axillary lymph node tissue. The receptors derive from a female donor with breast cancer. Some clones in this sample may be carry-over from other donors' samples.

In this sample, this clonotype turned up many times. V and J are TRBV10-1 and TRBJ2-2; the D is unclear. The V gene's germline CDR1 is WNHNN and CDR2 SYGVQD (reference sequence). V dropped 3 bases and J dropped 7 bases, with 15 bases sitting between them. The CDR3 extends over 15 amino acids. The CDR3 DNA reads TGCGCCAGCAGTGATCAGTGGTTGGGCATCGGGGAGCTGTTTTTT. Translated, it gives CASSDQWLGIGELFF.

This clonotype has at least ten counts. The V and J genes are TRBV7-9 and TRBJ2-2; 7 bases are a match to TRBD1. Germline CDR1 is SEHNR and CDR2 is FQNEAQ (reference sequence). The CDR3 length is 15 residues. V shed 4 bases and J 4 bases; nucleotides not matched to a gene: 6. The CDR3 loop is CASSSTGAVTGELFF. Here the CDR3 DNA reads TGTGCCAGCAGCTCAACAGGGGCGGTCACCGGGGAGCTGTTTTTT.

This clonotype was counted ten times or more. V gene TRBV9 combines with J gene TRBJ1-4; unclear D gene. V was shortened by 0 bases and J by 1 base, with 7 bases between the two germline ends. The CDR3 has 15 amino acids. Germline V gene data show CDR1 as SGDLS and CDR2 as YYNGEE. CDR3: CASSVGAVTNEKLFF. The CDR3 DNA follows: TGTGCCAGCAGCGTAGGGGCAGTAACTAATGAAAAACTGTTTTTT.

The sample holds many counts of this clonotype. The CDR3 sequence is CASSLGPGTAGNTIYF. The CDR3 DNA sequence: TGTGCCAGCAGCTTGGGCCCCGGGACGGCTGGAAACACCATATATTTT. This sequence joins TRBV5-5 and TRBJ1-3; weak D call: TRBD1 (5 bases). This CDR3 has 16 residues. The germline V gene has CDR1 SGHKS and CDR2 YYEKEE (reference sequence). Trimming cost V 0 bases and J 2 bases, with 12 bases left between them.

This clonotype was recorded many times. Here the CDR3 DNA reads TGTGCCAGCAGTGAATCAGGAGGGGTCGATGGCTACACCTTC. Its translation is CASSESGGVDGYTF. V gene TRBV6-1 combines with J gene TRBJ1-2; D perhaps matches TRBD1 (5 bases). Germline CDR1 is MNHNS and CDR2 is SASEGT. This CDR3 region has 14 residues. V lost 2 bases and J 6 bases, leaving 13 bases between the germline ends.

There are a few counts of this clonotype. This sequence joins TRBV5-1 and TRBJ2-7, with 8 bases aligning to TRBD1. V lost 3 bases and J lost 1; bases outside the gene matches: 9. The V gene's germline CDR1 is SGHRS and CDR2 YFSETQ. The CDR3 is 16 residues long. The CDR3 protein is CASSSHPGQASYEQYF. In DNA, the CDR3 is TGCGCCAGCAGCTCTCACCCGGGACAGGCTTCCTACGAGCAGTACTTC.

The chain is built from TRBV19 and TRBJ1-5; D ambiguous. V lost 7 bases and J lost 2, with 12 bases in between. Per germline, CDR1 LNHDA and CDR2 SQIVND (reference sequence). This CDR3 has 14 residues. The CDR3 here is CASTLTGGNQPQHF. In DNA form, the CDR3 reads TGTGCCAGTACACTGACCGGGGGCAATCAGCCCCAGCATTTT.

The table lists this clonotype with many counts. The rearrangement uses TRBV10-3 and TRBJ2-2; D gene uncertain. Germline lookup yields CDR1 ENHRY and CDR2 SYGVKD. The CDR3 loop spans 11 amino acids. The V and J ends lost 10 bases and 5 bases respectively, with 8 bases between them. The CDR3 nucleotides are TGTGCCACCGGTGGTACCGGGGAGCTGTTTTTT. Translated, it gives CATGGTGELFF.

This clonotype appeared many times. This chain connects TRBV6-6 to TRBJ2-1; TRBD2 matches 8 bases. There are 16 residues in the CDR3. Germline V gene lookup returns CDR1 MNHNY and CDR2 SVGAGI (reference sequence). V shed 2 bases, J shed 6 bases, and the junction held 9 bases outside the gene matches. The CDR3 reads CASSYQRGGSGNEQFF. DNA of the CDR3: TGTGCCAGCAGTTACCAACGGGGGGGCTCTGGCAATGAGCAGTTCTTC.

This clonotype was recorded many times. The J gene is TRBJ2-5, the V gene TRBV6-5, with D possibly TRBD2 on 5 matching bases. The V gene lost 4 bases and the J gene lost 9 bases, with 12 bases spanning the gap. CDR3 size: 12 residues. Germline CDR1 and CDR2: MNHEY and SVGAGI. The chain's CDR3 is CASSSGRRAQYF. Here the CDR3 DNA reads TGTGCCAGCAGTTCCGGCCGGCGGGCCCAGTACTTC.

In the case of this clonotype: A single base separates this from a much larger clone, so it may be a read error. Written as DNA, the CDR3 is TGTGCCAGCACAACAGGCCGGGTTTCACCCCTCCACTTT. Translation: CASTTGRVSPLHF. This chain uses TRBV6-1 with TRBJ1-6; possibly TRBD1 for D (5 bases). This CDR3 has 13 residues. Looked up from germline, CDR1 is MNHNS and CDR2 is SASEGT. The V end lost 7 bases, the J end lost 9 bases, and 13 bases lay between the germline ends.

The V call is TRBV7-2, the J call TRBJ2-7; D is unresolved. CDR1 and CDR2 (germline): SGHTA, FQGNSA. This CDR3 comprises 12 residues. Trimming left V 2 bases short and J 4 bases short, with 6 bases between. CDR3 region: CASSLYQYEQYF. The CDR3 DNA is TGTGCCAGCAGCTTATACCAGTACGAGCAGTACTTC.

This clonotype was picked up many times. The chain employs TRBV5-1 and TRBJ2-7, with TRBD2 matching over 8 bases. The junction had 8 bases not matched to a gene; V was cut back by 1 base and J by 2 bases. Germline V gene sequence: CDR1 SGHRS, CDR2 YFSETQ. CDR3 size: 16 residues. CDR3 sequence: CASSLFTSGTTYEQYF. The CDR3 nucleotides are TGCGCCAGCAGCTTGTTTACTAGCGGAACCACCTACGAGCAGTACTTC.

About this clonotype: One base away lies a much larger clone, so this may be a sequencing read error. The DNA of the CDR3 is TGCAGTGCTAGTCACATGACTCTGGACACCATACATTTT. Its translation: CSASHMTLDTIHF. The chain couples TRBV20-1 to TRBJ1-3; maybe TRBD1 (5 bases). This CDR3 has 13 amino acids. Germline CDR1 is DFQATT and CDR2 is SNEGSKA (reference sequence).

In this sample, this clonotype turned up many times. The gene calls are TRBV12-3 or TRBV12-4 and TRBJ2-7; D is perhaps TRBD2 (6 bases). The CDR3 spans 19 residues. Trimming removed 2 bases from V and 5 bases from J, with 28 bases in between. The CDR3 reads CASSLWPPFFTGVRNEQYF. The DNA for the CDR3 is TGTGCCAGCAGTTTATGGCCCCCTTTTTTCACGGGGGTCCGCAACGAGCAGTACTTC.

The rearrangement uses TRBV27 and TRBJ2-3; D possibly corresponds to TRBD2 (5 bases). Trimming took 5 bases from V and 5 from J, leaving 11 bases between them. CDR1 and CDR2 (germline): MNHEY, SMNVEV (reference sequence). The CDR3 has 13 amino acids. CDR3 sequence (DNA): TGTGCCAGCAGTCGAAGGACTGGAGATACGCAGTATTTT. Residues: CASSRRTGDTQYF.

The chain employs TRBV6-1 and TRBJ1-5, with a weak D call TRBD1 (5 bases). This CDR3 comprises 14 residues. With 7 bases removed from V and 4 bases from J, the gap between germline ends came to 14 bases. In germline, CDR1 is MNHNS, CDR2 SASEGT. In DNA, the CDR3 is TGTGCCAGCATCGGTTATCGGGGGAATCAGCCCCAGCATTTT. Translating gives CASIGYRGNQPQHF.

The table lists this clonotype with many counts. The chain is built from TRBV11-3 and TRBJ2-3, with D possibly being TRBD1 (6 bases). Germline V gene sequence: CDR1 SGHNT, CDR2 YENEEA. The V and J ends lost 5 bases and 4 bases respectively, with 13 bases between them. This CDR3 is built from 14 residues. The CDR3 reads CASSHRQAPDTQYF. The DNA for the CDR3 is TGTGCCAGCAGCCACAGACAGGCACCAGATACGCAGTATTTT. The variable domain in full, with the rest retrieved from reference TRBV11-3 and TRBJ2-3, is EAGVVQSPRYKIIEKKQPVAFWCNPISGHNTLYWYLQNLGQGPELLIRYENEEAVDDSQLPKDRFSAERLKGVDSTLKIQPAELGDSAVYLCASSHRQAPDTQYFGPGTRLTVL.

At least ten counts were recorded for this clonotype. The V gene is TRBV6-1, the J gene TRBJ2-7; 7 positions match TRBD1. Germline-derived CDR1 and CDR2 are MNHNS and SASEGT. The CDR3 runs 13 residues. V gave up 6 bases and J gave up 6 bases; unmatched junction bases: 8. CDR3 region: CASSYLTGVEQYF. DNA of the CDR3: TGTGCCAGCAGCTATCTAACAGGGGTCGAGCAGTACTTC.